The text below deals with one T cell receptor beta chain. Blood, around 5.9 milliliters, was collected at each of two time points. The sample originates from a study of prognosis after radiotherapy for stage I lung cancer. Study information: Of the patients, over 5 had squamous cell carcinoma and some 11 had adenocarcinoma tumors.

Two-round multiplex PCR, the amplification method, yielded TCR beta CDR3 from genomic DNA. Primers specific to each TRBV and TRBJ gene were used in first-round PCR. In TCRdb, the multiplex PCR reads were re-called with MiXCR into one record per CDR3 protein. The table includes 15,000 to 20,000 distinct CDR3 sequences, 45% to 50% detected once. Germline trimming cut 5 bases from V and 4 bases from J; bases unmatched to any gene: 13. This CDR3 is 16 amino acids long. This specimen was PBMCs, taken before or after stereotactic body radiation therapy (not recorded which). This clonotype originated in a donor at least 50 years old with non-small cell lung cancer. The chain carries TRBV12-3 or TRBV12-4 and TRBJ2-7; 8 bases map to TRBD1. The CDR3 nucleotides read TGTGCCAGCAGTCAAAACAGGGGGGTGGGCCAATACGAGCAGTACTTC. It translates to CASSQNRGVGQYEQYF.